This T cell receptor (beta chain) was observed in a study of CD8+CD57+ T cells in acquired aplastic anemia. Looking at the study overall: Sorted CD4+ plus CD8+ cells gave DNA averaging 3.2 ug. Overall study findings and caveats: Patients and healthy controls showed no significant CD8+ Simpson's diversity difference. Approximately 27 CD8+ CDR3 sequences occurred in both the patients and the controls.

TCR beta VDJ and CDR3 profiles were obtained from a genomic DNA template. One entry per CDR3 protein results from TCRdb running MiXCR on the reads. The sample includes 250,000 to 300,000 distinct CDR3 sequences, roughly half of them seen just once. The CDR3 sequence is 16 residues long. V trimming: 0 bases; J trimming: 6 bases; junction bases outside the gene matches: 11. The germline gives CDR1 DFQATT, CDR2 SNEGSKA (reference sequence). This clonotype came up once. Its specificity is unknown. Sequencing was done on a sample of sorted CD4+, CD8+, or CD8+CD57+ T cells (not recorded which) from PBMCs. The chain couples TRBV20-1 to TRBJ2-5; 9 nucleotides agree with TRBD2. The sequence came from a human donor with severe aplastic anemia or a healthy control (not recorded which). This CDR3 is CSARDLLAGPEKTQYF. In DNA, the CDR3 is TGCAGTGCTAGAGATTTGCTAGCGGGGCCCGAAAAGACCCAGTACTTC.